The clone carrying this TCR beta chain was counted a single time. Its cognate antigen is unknown. The data are from a study of shared clonotypes between healthy human individuals. Findings of the study overall: It was expected that sequencing depth would affect clonotype sharing among donors.

There were no recent acute infections or vaccinations among the donors, who were healthy HIV-negative adults. For each subset, genomic DNA was distributed in equal portions over several immunoSEQ plates. As originally analysed: ImmunoSEQ output held junction-only sequences without quality scores, so filtering differed. Generated by immunoSEQ multiplex PCR, the TCRdb table keeps only in-frame clones and is missing some. That table gives V, J and clone size, and the DNA gave D and trimming. This repertoire shows roughly 500,000 clones, 60% to 85% found once; its top ten account for 10% to 15%. The clonotype originates from a middle-aged woman in good health. Some clones in this sample may be carry-over from other donors' samples. The sequenced sample consisted of PBMCs.

The CDR3 DNA reads TGTGCCAGCAGCTTAGTAATCGCAGATACGCAGTATTTT. Protein: CASSLVIADTQYF. The chain is built from TRBV7-3 and TRBJ2-3; D remains ambiguous. This CDR3 has 13 residues. The germline V gene has CDR1 SGHTA and CDR2 FQGTGA. V was shortened by 2 bases and J by 4 bases, with 7 bases between the two germline ends.